A single sample is the source of the 21 T cell receptor beta chains below, sequenced in a study of human T cells and chemical hapten exposure. The time point was: patch test 1, 2 weeks after DPC sensitization. As to treatment: therapeutic diphenylcyclopropenone sensitization with weekly scalp DPC. Whole blood, unfractionated, served as the material for total RNA extraction. In TCRdb, the RACE reads were re-called with MiXCR into one record per CDR3 protein. The sample lists 40,000 to 50,000 distinct CDR3 sequences, 4% occurring once. Sequenced material: whole blood, taken in connection with sensitization to the hapten diphenylcyclopropenone (DPC). Source of these receptors: a man aged 45 to 65 with alopecia areata. Some clones in this sample may be carry-over from other donors' samples.

This clonotype showed up many times. CDR3 DNA: TGTGCCAGCAGCCCGACCGGGACTGATACGCAGTATTTT. This translates into CASSPTGTDTQYF. The V call is TRBV7-9, the J call TRBJ2-3; possible D gene TRBD2, 6 bases. The CDR3 consists of 13 residues. Germline assignment: CDR1 SEHNR and CDR2 FQNEAQ (reference sequence). V dropped 5 bases and J dropped 6 bases, with 12 bases sitting between them.

At least ten counts were recorded for this clonotype. J is TRBJ2-1 and V is TRBV30, with 9 bases fitting TRBD1. The junction had 6 bases not matched to a gene; V was cut back by 5 bases and J by 4 bases. This CDR3 region has 14 residues. The germline gives CDR1 GTSNPN, CDR2 SVGIG (reference sequence). CDR3 coding DNA: TGTGCCTGGCAAACAGGGGGCGTTTACAATGAGCAGTTCTTC. Translated: CAWQTGGVYNEQFF.

The table lists this clonotype with many counts. The V call is TRBV6-5, the J call TRBJ2-3; the D is unclear. The V gene's germline CDR1 is MNHEY and CDR2 SVGAGI. This CDR3 region has 15 residues. Trimming stripped 2 bases from V and 0 bases from J, with 9 bases between. CDR3 nucleotide sequence: TGTGCCAGCAGTTACGCTACCCCAAGCACAGATACGCAGTATTTT. Translating gives CASSYATPSTDTQYF.

This clonotype was seen many times. The rearrangement uses TRBV19 and TRBJ2-2, with TRBD1 identical over 7 bases. The junction had 10 bases not matched to a gene; V was cut back by 11 bases and J by 4 bases. Germline V gene sequence: CDR1 LNHDA, CDR2 SQIVND (reference sequence). The CDR3 covers 14 residues. The CDR3 nucleotides read TGTGCCGCCCGACGGACAGGCCTCACCGGGGAGCTGTTTTTT. This sequence encodes CAARRTGLTGELFF.

This clonotype was seen only a few times. This sequence joins TRBV20-1 and TRBJ1-4; 9 nucleotides line up with TRBD1. CDR3 length: 13 residues. Looked up from germline, CDR1 is DFQATT and CDR2 is SNEGSKA (reference sequence). With V trimmed by 6 bases and J by 4 bases, 3 bases remained unmatched. CDR3 region: CSARTGVNEKLFF. The CDR3 DNA reads as TGCAGTGCCAGGACAGGGGTTAATGAAAAACTGTTTTTT.

This clonotype has only a few counts. V gene TRBV5-1 combines with J gene TRBJ1-2; no reliable D call. The length of the CDR3 is 12 residues. Germline V CDR1 and CDR2: SGHRS, YFSETQ. V lost 4 bases and J 8 bases, leaving 12 bases between the germline ends. The CDR3 DNA reads as TGCGCCAGCAGCCCCCTGAGGCAGGGCTACACCTTC. Translated: CASSPLRQGYTF.

This clonotype has a count of ten or more. V is TRBV3-1 and J is TRBJ1-6; TRBD1 might be the D (5 bases). Per germline, CDR1 LGHDT and CDR2 YNNKEL (reference sequence). V dropped 2 bases and J dropped 7 bases, with 12 bases sitting between them. The CDR3 covers 15 residues. CDR3 sequence: CASSQRGWENSPLHF. In nucleotides, the CDR3 is TGTGCCAGCAGCCAAAGGGGATGGGAAAATTCACCCCTCCACTTT.

This clonotype was found many times. The V and J genes are TRBV5-4 and TRBJ2-3, with D perhaps matching TRBD1 (5 bases). CDR3 length equals 14 residues. Germline loops: CDR1 SGHNT, CDR2 YYREEE (reference sequence). V lost 2 bases to trimming and J lost 7 bases, with 14 bases between them. The DNA for the CDR3 is TGTGCCAGCAGCTTCCAGGGCCCGTCGAATACGCAGTATTTT. Protein product: CASSFQGPSNTQYF.

This clonotype was seen many times. The chain is built from TRBV20-1 and TRBJ2-3, with 7 bases fitting TRBD2. The CDR3 is 17 amino acids. Germline V gives CDR1 DFQATT, CDR2 SNEGSKA (reference sequence). Germline trimming cut 0 bases from V and 1 base from J; bases unmatched to any gene: 10. The CDR3: CSARDPKGREGTDTQYF. The CDR3 DNA sequence: TGCAGTGCTAGAGATCCCAAAGGGAGGGAGGGCACAGATACGCAGTATTTT.

This clonotype was seen ten or more times. This chain links TRBV28 with TRBJ1-1, with D perhaps matching TRBD1 (5 bases). Germline V gene sequence: CDR1 MDHEN, CDR2 SYDVKM. The CDR3 runs 15 residues. Trimming shortened V by 5 bases and J by 5 bases, and 18 bases separated the two germline ends. This CDR3 reads CASSGPTGGGTEAFF. The CDR3 DNA reads TGTGCCAGCAGTGGGCCCACAGGAGGAGGGACTGAAGCTTTCTTT.

This clonotype was seen repeatedly, ten times or more. The chain combines TRBV29-1 with TRBJ1-2; the D gene is possibly TRBD1 (5 bases). The germline V gene has CDR1 SQVTM and CDR2 ANQGSEA. This CDR3 is 14 amino acids long. The ends were cut back, 3 bases at V and 2 bases at J, with 13 bases in the middle. The CDR3 DNA follows: TGCAGCGTTGATAGTCAGGGATCCAACTATGGCTACACCTTC. Translated, it gives CSVDSQGSNYGYTF. Filled out from reference TRBV29-1 and TRBJ1-2, the complete variable domain reads SAVISQKPSRDICQRGTSLTIQCQVDSQVTMMFWYRQQPGQSLTLIATANQGSEATYESGFVIDKFPISRPNLTFSTLTVSNMSPEDSSIYLCSVDSQGSNYGYTFGSGTRLTVV.

A single count supports this clonotype. A much more abundant neighbour one base away suggests this may be a read error. V is TRBV5-1 and J is TRBJ2-3; 13 bases fit TRBD2. CDR3 length equals 16 residues. Trimming removed 4 bases from V and 5 bases from J; junction bases left unmatched: 7. From germline, CDR1 is SGHRS and CDR2 YFSETQ. This chain's CDR3 is CASSEGLAGLVDTQYF. Here the CDR3 DNA reads TGCGCCAGCAGCGAGGGACTAGCGGGATTGGTAGATACGCAGTATTTT.

This clonotype was detected many times. The V gene is TRBV5-1, the J gene TRBJ2-3; TRBD2 matches 9 bases. Trimming at V came to 0 bases and at J to 4 bases, leaving 3 bases not matched to a gene. The length of the CDR3 is 15 residues. Germline assignment: CDR1 SGHRS and CDR2 YFSETQ. CDR3 residues: CASSLGSGSPDTQYF. In nucleotides, the CDR3 is TGCGCCAGCAGCTTGGGTAGCGGGAGCCCAGATACGCAGTATTTT.

This clonotype was detected ten times or more. The gene calls are TRBV6-5 and TRBJ1-5; D ambiguous. CDR1 and CDR2 (germline): MNHEY, SVGAGI. The CDR3 covers 16 residues. V was trimmed by 5 bases and J by 2 bases, leaving 16 bases between them. CDR3 region: CASSVHRGGGNQPQHF. The CDR3 bases are TGTGCCAGCAGTGTCCATCGGGGTGGGGGCAATCAGCCCCAGCATTTT.

This clonotype turned up a few times. V gene TRBV28 combines with J gene TRBJ1-5; 7 bases fit TRBD1. With V trimmed by 3 bases and J by 2 bases, 16 bases remained unmatched. CDR3 length: 19 amino acids. Germline V gene data show CDR1 as MDHEN and CDR2 as SYDVKM. CDR3 bases: TGTGCCAGCAGTTTTCCGACAGGGAAATATGGAGTTGGCAATCAGCCCCAGCATTTT. This sequence encodes CASSFPTGKYGVGNQPQHF.

This clonotype was counted ten times or more. The V call is TRBV6-6, the J call TRBJ2-1, with 15 bases fitting TRBD2. Germline V gives CDR1 MNHNY, CDR2 SVGAGI (reference sequence). The ends lost 4 bases at V and 10 bases at J; junction bases unmatched: 11. This CDR3 has 17 amino acids. CDR3 coding DNA: TGTGCCAGCAGTTCCACTACCGGGACTAGCGGGAGGCCGGAGCAGTTCTTC. Translated: CASSSTTGTSGRPEQFF.

This clonotype was counted a few times. The CDR3 loop reads CASSEQGQGAEAFF. In nucleotides, the CDR3 is TGTGCCAGCAGTGAACAGGGACAGGGAGCTGAAGCTTTCTTT. The rearrangement uses TRBV6-1 and TRBJ1-1, with 9 positions matching TRBD1. Germline assignment: CDR1 MNHNS and CDR2 SASEGT. The junction had 4 bases not matched to a gene; V was cut back by 2 bases and J by 6 bases. This CDR3 region has 14 residues.

This clonotype was seen ten or more times. The chain uses TRBV7-2 and TRBJ2-7, with TRBD2 as a possible D gene (6 bases). The length of the CDR3 is 15 residues. The germline gives CDR1 SGHTA, CDR2 FQGNSA. Trimming pared 0 bases from V and 0 bases from J, leaving 9 bases between. CDR3 DNA sequence: TGTGCCAGCAGCTTAGCACCGGGGGTCTCCTACGAGCAGTACTTC. It translates to CASSLAPGVSYEQYF. Variable domain in full (rest from reference TRBV7-2 and TRBJ2-7): GAGVSQSPSNKVTEKGKDVELRCDPISGHTALYWYRQSLGQGLEFLIYFQGNSAPDKSGLPSDRFSAERTGGSVSTLTIQRTQQEDSAVYLCASSLAPGVSYEQYFGPGTRLTVT.

A few counts support this clonotype. This chain connects TRBV5-4 to TRBJ1-5, with 7 bases aligning to TRBD1. J lost 0 bases, V lost 0 bases, and 6 bases had no gene match. The germline gives CDR1 SGHNT, CDR2 YYREEE (reference sequence). The CDR3 has 17 amino acids. Written as DNA, the CDR3 is TGTGCCAGCAGCTTGGGCGGACAGGACCCTAGCAATCAGCCCCAGCATTTT. Residues: CASSLGGQDPSNQPQHF.

CDR3 coding DNA: TGCAGTGTAGGCAGCGGGAGGGCCGATGGGCAGTTCTTC. This sequence encodes CSVGSGRADGQFF. The genes are TRBV20-1 and TRBJ2-1; TRBD2 aligns across 10 bases. The CDR3 is made up of 13 amino acids. Germline V gene lookup returns CDR1 DFQATT and CDR2 SNEGSKA (reference sequence). The junction had 12 bases not matched to a gene; V was cut back by 7 bases and J by 12 bases.

This clonotype came up many times. V and J are TRBV7-9 and TRBJ2-1; TRBD2 matches 14 bases. The CDR3 consists of 17 residues. J was trimmed by 5 bases and V by 6 bases; bases with no gene match: 9. From germline, CDR1 is SEHNR and CDR2 FQNEAQ (reference sequence). The CDR3 DNA reads as TGTGCCAGCAGTACAGGGACTAGCGGGAGCAGGGACAATGAGCAGTTCTTC. Translating it yields CASSTGTSGSRDNEQFF.